Described below is a single TCR beta chain sequence and its context. Its antigen remains unknown. CDR1 and CDR2 from the germline V gene are LGHNA and YNFKEQ. There are 16 residues in the CDR3. One tube held mixed TRB-A and TRB-B primer pools for touch-down PCR. One entry per CDR3 protein, without DNA, is what TCRdb gives after re-calling the multiplex PCR reads. In all, the sample yields some 2,000 distinct CDR3 sequences. TRB amplification used around 260 ng of peripheral blood genomic DNA. The data originate from a study of T cell clusters in autoimmune cytopenias. The overall study: A median of about 52,000 TRB reads per sample yielded a median around 2,500 distinct clonotypes.

Findings and limits, study-wide: TRB repertoire shifts in secondary cytopenia and chronic lymphocytic leukemia mostly reflected lymphoma, not autoimmunity.

This TCR derives from a human donor with an autoimmune cytopenia or autoimmune hepatitis (not recorded which). What was sequenced was peripheral blood. The rearrangement uses TRBV4-2 and TRBJ2-1; TCRdb's assignment of TRBD1 cannot be checked, as there is no DNA. Here the CDR3 reads CASSLARWLRGDEQFF.